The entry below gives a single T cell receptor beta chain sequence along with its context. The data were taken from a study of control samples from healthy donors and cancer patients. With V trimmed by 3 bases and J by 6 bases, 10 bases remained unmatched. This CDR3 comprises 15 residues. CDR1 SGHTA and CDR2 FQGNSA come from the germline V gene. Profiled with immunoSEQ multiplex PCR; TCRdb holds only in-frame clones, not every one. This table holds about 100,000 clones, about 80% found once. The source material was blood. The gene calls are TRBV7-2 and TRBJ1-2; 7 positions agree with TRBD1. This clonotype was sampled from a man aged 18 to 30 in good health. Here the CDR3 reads CASSFGPTGDDGYTF. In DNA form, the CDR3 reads TGTGCCAGCAGCTTTGGCCCAACAGGGGATGATGGCTACACCTTC.